Below are 21 T cell receptor beta chains sequenced from a single sample in a study of blood T cell repertoires in COVID-19. Clones were sequenced by immunoSEQ multiplex PCR, and TCRdb holds only the in-frame ones, with some missing. The sample contains roughly 360,000 clones, approximately 89% of which appear only once. Material: PBMCs or T cells enriched from blood (not recorded which). These receptors were obtained from a man aged 30 to 45 who had recovered from COVID-19.

The V and J genes are TRBV7-9 and TRBJ2-1, with 12 positions matching TRBD2. This CDR3 comprises 15 residues. Per germline, CDR1 SEHNR and CDR2 FQNEAQ (reference sequence). The V segment lost 3 bases and the J segment 7 bases; nucleotides outside the gene matches: 4. The CDR3 protein is CASSFLGTSGNEQFF. CDR3 nucleotides: TGTGCCAGCAGCTTTTTAGGGACTAGCGGGAATGAGCAGTTCTTC. Full variable domain (outside the CDR3, taken from reference TRBV7-9 and TRBJ2-1): DTGVSQNPRHKITKRGQNVTFRCDPISEHNRLYWYRQTLGQGPEFLTYFQNEAQLEKSRLLSDRFSAERPKGSFSTLEIQRTEQGDSAMYLCASSFLGTSGNEQFFGPGTRLTVL.

The chain carries TRBV7-2 and TRBJ1-5, with 7 bases matching TRBD1. In germline, CDR1 is SGHTA, CDR2 FQGNSA. The CDR3 consists of 14 residues. V shed 8 bases and J 2 bases; nucleotides not matched to a gene: 6. CDR3 protein: CASADTGGNQPQHF. CDR3 nucleotide sequence: TGTGCCAGCGCGGATACAGGGGGCAATCAGCCCCAGCATTTT.

The chain is built from TRBV28 and TRBJ1-1, with 7 bases lining up with TRBD1. CDR1 and CDR2 (germline): MDHEN, SYDVKM. V lost 3 bases and J lost 5; bases outside the gene matches: 9. This CDR3 has 15 amino acids. CDR3 in DNA: TGTGCCAGCAGTTTGTTTACAGGGGATAGGACTGAAGCTTTCTTT. It specifies CASSLFTGDRTEAFF.

In this sample, this clone turned up a few times. The chain links TRBV7-2 to TRBJ2-7; TRBD1 agrees at 9 bases. There are 15 residues in the CDR3. V trimming: 7 bases; J trimming: 3 bases; junction bases outside the gene matches: 10. Looked up from germline, CDR1 is SGHTA and CDR2 is FQGNSA. CDR3 in amino acids: CASTAGQGLFYEQYF. In nucleotides, the CDR3 is TGTGCCAGCACCGCGGGACAGGGACTCTTCTACGAGCAGTACTTC.

The genes are TRBV29-1 and TRBJ1-1; TRBD1 matches at 7 bases. This CDR3 has 13 residues. V shed 8 bases and J 0 bases; nucleotides not matched to a gene: 6. Germline CDR1 SQVTM, CDR2 ANQGSEA. In DNA form, the CDR3 reads TGCAGCTATACGGGACAGCTGAACACTGAAGCTTTCTTT. This codes for CSYTGQLNTEAFF.

The chain carries TRBV5-1 and TRBJ2-3, with D hard to call. Trimming left V 1 base short and J 4 bases short, with 13 bases between. Germline values: CDR1 SGHRS, CDR2 YFSETQ. This CDR3 is built from 15 residues. The CDR3 loop reads CASSLFRIQADTQYF. The CDR3 nucleotides are TGCGCCAGCAGCTTGTTCCGTATTCAGGCAGATACGCAGTATTTT. Together with reference TRBV5-1 and TRBJ2-3, the CDR3 gives the full variable domain: KAGVTQTPRYLIKTRGQQVTLSCSPISGHRSVSWYQQTPGQGLQFLFEYFSETQRNKGNFPGRFSGRQFSNSRSEMNVSTLELGDSALYLCASSLFRIQADTQYFGPGTRLTVL.

The chain combines TRBV7-2 with TRBJ1-2, with a tentative D call TRBD1 (6 bases). In germline, CDR1 is SGHTA, CDR2 FQGNSA. Trimming removed 1 base at V and 7 bases at J, with 13 bases between. The CDR3 has 14 residues. CDR3 region: CASSLDRTASGYTF. The CDR3 coding sequence is TGTGCCAGCAGCTTAGATAGGACAGCGAGTGGCTACACCTTC. The full variable domain, rest sourced from reference TRBV7-2 and TRBJ1-2, is GAGVSQSPSNKVTEKGKDVELRCDPISGHTALYWYRQSLGQGLEFLIYFQGNSAPDKSGLPSDRFSAERTGGSVSTLTIQRTQQEDSAVYLCASSLDRTASGYTFGSGTRLTVV.

The chain couples TRBV15 to TRBJ2-1; 13 bases align to TRBD2. Per the germline V gene, CDR1 is LNHNV and CDR2 is YYDKDF (reference sequence). V shed 3 bases, J shed 4 bases, and the junction held 3 bases outside the gene matches. The CDR3 loop spans 16 amino acids. The CDR3 DNA reads TGTGCCACCAGCAGGGGACTAGCGGGGTCGTACAATGAGCAGTTCTTC. This encodes CATSRGLAGSYNEQFF.

V and J are TRBV9 and TRBJ1-5, with D maybe TRBD1 (5 bases). The CDR3 extends over 24 amino acids. The germline CDR1 and CDR2 sequences are SGDLS and YYNGEE. V dropped 1 base and J dropped 0 bases, with 35 bases sitting between them. CDR3 residues: CASSVYPRITGGVGGTYSNQPQHF. The CDR3 DNA sequence: TGTGCCAGCAGCGTATATCCCCGTATAACGGGGGGGGTGGGAGGAACATATAGCAATCAGCCCCAGCATTTT.

The chain is built from TRBV7-6 and TRBJ1-3; no definite D call. This CDR3 has 15 residues. Germline V gene sequence: CDR1 SGHVS, CDR2 FNYEAQ. Trimming stripped 6 bases from V and 4 bases from J, with 16 bases between. The CDR3 nucleotides are TGTGCCAGCAGTCTAGACGGGATGGGGGGAAACACCATATATTTT. Its protein is CASSLDGMGGNTIYF. The variable domain in full, with the rest retrieved from reference TRBV7-6 and TRBJ1-3, is GAGVSQSPRYKVTKRGQDVALRCDPISGHVSLYWYRQALGQGPEFLTYFNYEAQQDKSGLPNDRFSAERPEGSISTLTIQRTEQRDSAMYRCASSLDGMGGNTIYFGEGSWLTVV.

The chain is built from TRBV15 and TRBJ1-5; D call uncertain. CDR3 length equals 16 residues. The V end was cut by 5 bases, the J end by 7 bases, with 21 bases between. Germline V lookup: CDR1 LNHNV, CDR2 YYDKDF (reference sequence). Written as DNA, the CDR3 is TGTGCCACCAGCCCTATGCCGAGAGGGCTTGAGCAGCCCCAGCATTTT. Protein: CATSPMPRGLEQPQHF.

This rearrangement joins TRBV19 to TRBJ2-5, with 7 bases identical to TRBD2. The CDR3 totals 15 residues. CDR1 and CDR2 (germline): LNHDA, SQIVND (reference sequence). V dropped 5 bases and J dropped 2; count of bases not matched to a gene: 8. The CDR3: CASSSRMGGQETQYF. In DNA form, the CDR3 reads TGTGCCAGTAGTTCCAGAATGGGAGGGCAAGAGACCCAGTACTTC.

This chain links TRBV30 with TRBJ1-5, with a possible D match to TRBD1 (5 bases). Germline-derived CDR1 and CDR2 are GTSNPN and SVGIG (reference sequence). The CDR3 length is 14 residues. Trimming took 1 base from V and 3 from J, leaving 10 bases between them. DNA of the CDR3: TGTGCCTGGAGTGGATCAGGGATCAATCAGCCCCAGCATTTT. It yields the protein CAWSGSGINQPQHF. Based on the CDR3 plus reference TRBV30 and TRBJ1-5, the full variable domain is SQTIHQWPATLVQPVGSPLSLECTVEGTSNPNLYWYRQAAGRGLQLLFYSVGIGQISSEVPQNLSASRPQDRQFILSSKKLLLSDSGFYLCAWSGSGINQPQHFGDGTRLSIL.

The V call is TRBV28, the J call TRBJ1-2; 8 bases agree with TRBD1. CDR3 length: 13 amino acids. Germline lookup yields CDR1 MDHEN and CDR2 SYDVKM. V dropped 2 bases and J dropped 8; count of bases not matched to a gene: 4. The CDR3 sequence: CASSLQGAWGYTF. The CDR3 bases are TGTGCCAGCAGTTTACAGGGGGCGTGGGGCTACACCTTC.

V usage is TRBV7-8 and J usage is TRBJ1-2; D may be TRBD1 (5 bases). There are 13 residues in the CDR3. V lost 6 bases, J lost 7 bases, and 15 bases lay in between. Per germline, CDR1 SGHVS and CDR2 FQNEAQ. The CDR3 region has the DNA TGTGCCAGCAGGTCGGGGGATTCGGCTGGCTACACCTTC. It codes for CASRSGDSAGYTF.

The V and J genes are TRBV7-8 and TRBJ1-1; 8 nucleotides line up with TRBD1. The germline gives CDR1 SGHVS, CDR2 FQNEAQ. V shed 8 bases, J shed 3 bases, and the junction held 11 bases outside the gene matches. The CDR3 runs to 15 residues. The CDR3 DNA sequence: TGTGCCAGCGGCGGGACAGGTCCGGTGGACACTGAAGCTTTCTTT. Amino acid sequence: CASGGTGPVDTEAFF.

V and J are TRBV30 and TRBJ1-5; no definite D call. V was trimmed by 2 bases and J by 0 bases, leaving 8 bases between them. Germline CDR1 is GTSNPN and CDR2 is SVGIG (reference sequence). The length of the CDR3 is 14 residues. CDR3 residues: CAWSLDYSNQPQHF. In DNA form, the CDR3 reads TGTGCCTGGAGTCTAGACTATAGCAATCAGCCCCAGCATTTT.

The V gene is TRBV3-1 (or the pseudogene TRBV3-2), the J gene TRBJ1-6; a weak D match, TRBD1 (5 bases). CDR1 LGHDT and CDR2 YNNKEL come from the germline V gene (reference sequence). The CDR3 is made up of 18 amino acids. Deletions cut 0 bases from V and 2 bases from J, with 14 bases between. CDR3 region: CASSQEAPGITYNSPLHF. As DNA, the CDR3 is TGTGCCAGCAGCCAAGAGGCCCCAGGGATCACCTATAATTCACCCCTCCACTTT.

The chain carries TRBV10-2 and TRBJ2-2; D gene ambiguous. Germline V gene sequence: CDR1 WSHSY, CDR2 SAAADI. Trimming pared 3 bases from V and 2 bases from J, leaving 4 bases between. This CDR3 is 13 amino acids long. The CDR3 DNA is TGCGCCAGCAGTGAACAAAACACCGGGGAGCTGTTTTTT. Encoded protein: CASSEQNTGELFF.

The sample holds a few counts of this clone. J is TRBJ1-5 and V is TRBV4-2; 7 positions match TRBD1. CDR1 is LGHNA and CDR2 is YNFKEQ in the germline V gene. The CDR3 has 16 amino acids. Germline trimming cut 4 bases from V and 5 bases from J; bases unmatched to any gene: 11. The CDR3 region has the DNA TGTGCCAGCAGCCTTAAAGGGGGCGCCTCTCATCAGCCCCAGCATTTT. Translation: CASSLKGGASHQPQHF.

The V and J genes are TRBV7-2 and TRBJ2-1, with a weak D call TRBD2 (6 bases). Germline V CDR1 and CDR2: SGHTA, FQGNSA. Trimming cost V 1 base and J 6 bases, with 10 bases left between them. The length of the CDR3 is 14 residues. The CDR3 DNA reads as TGTGCCAGCAGCTTAGTGAGCGGGTCCAATGAGCAGTTCTTC. Translated, it gives CASSLVSGSNEQFF.